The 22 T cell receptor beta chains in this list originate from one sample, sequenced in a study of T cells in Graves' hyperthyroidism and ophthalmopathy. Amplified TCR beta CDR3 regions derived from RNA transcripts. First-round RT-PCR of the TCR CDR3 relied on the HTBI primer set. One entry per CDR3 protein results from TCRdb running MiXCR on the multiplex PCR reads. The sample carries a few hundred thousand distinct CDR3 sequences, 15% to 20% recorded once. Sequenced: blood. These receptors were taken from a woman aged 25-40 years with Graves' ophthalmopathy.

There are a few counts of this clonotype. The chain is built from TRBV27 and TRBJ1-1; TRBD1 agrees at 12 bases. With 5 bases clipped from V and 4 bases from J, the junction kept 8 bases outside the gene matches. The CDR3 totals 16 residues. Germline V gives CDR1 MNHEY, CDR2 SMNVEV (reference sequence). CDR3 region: CASSQGTGGLGTEAFF. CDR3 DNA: TGTGCCAGCAGTCAAGGGACAGGGGGCCTCGGCACTGAAGCTTTCTTT.

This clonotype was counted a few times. CDR3 sequence: CASSFTRTANEKLFF. In nucleotides, the CDR3 is TGTGCCAGCAGTTTTACACGGACGGCTAATGAAAAACTGTTTTTT. The V and J genes are TRBV28 and TRBJ1-4; D remains unclear. The CDR3 contains 15 residues. The ends were cut back, 3 bases at V and 3 bases at J, with 11 bases in the middle. Germline values: CDR1 MDHEN, CDR2 SYDVKM.

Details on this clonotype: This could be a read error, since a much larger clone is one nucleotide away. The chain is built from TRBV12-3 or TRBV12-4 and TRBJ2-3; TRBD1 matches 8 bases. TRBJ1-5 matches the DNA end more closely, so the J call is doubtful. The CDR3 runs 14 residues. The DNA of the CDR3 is TGTGCCAGCAGTGACAGGGGATCGACAGATACGCAGCATTTT. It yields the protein CASSDRGSTDTQHF.

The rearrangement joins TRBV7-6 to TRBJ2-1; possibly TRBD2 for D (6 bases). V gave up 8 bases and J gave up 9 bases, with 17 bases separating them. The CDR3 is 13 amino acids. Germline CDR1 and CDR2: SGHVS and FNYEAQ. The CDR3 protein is CASGWRAHGEQFF. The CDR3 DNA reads TGTGCCAGCGGGTGGAGGGCCCACGGTGAGCAGTTCTTC.

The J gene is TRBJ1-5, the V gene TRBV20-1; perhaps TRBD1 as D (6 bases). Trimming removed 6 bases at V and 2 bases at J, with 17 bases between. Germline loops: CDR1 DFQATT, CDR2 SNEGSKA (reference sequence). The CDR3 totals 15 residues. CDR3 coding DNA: TGCAGTGCCAAAGATGGGTCAGGGGGCAATCAGCCCCAGCATTTT. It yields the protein CSAKDGSGGNQPQHF.

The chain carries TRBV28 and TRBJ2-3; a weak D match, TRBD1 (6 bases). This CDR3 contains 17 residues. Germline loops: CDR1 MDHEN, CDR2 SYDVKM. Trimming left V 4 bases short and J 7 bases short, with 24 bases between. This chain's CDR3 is CASSSNTGAGAVNTQYF. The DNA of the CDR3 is TGTGCCAGCAGTTCAAATACCGGGGCAGGGGCCGTAAATACGCAGTATTTT.

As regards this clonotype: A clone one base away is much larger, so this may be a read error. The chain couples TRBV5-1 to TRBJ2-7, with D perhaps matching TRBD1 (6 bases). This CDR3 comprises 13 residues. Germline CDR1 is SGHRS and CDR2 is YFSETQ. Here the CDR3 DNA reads TGCGCCGGCAGCCCCGGGACACCTCGGGAGCAGTACTTC. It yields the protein CAGSPGTPREQYF.

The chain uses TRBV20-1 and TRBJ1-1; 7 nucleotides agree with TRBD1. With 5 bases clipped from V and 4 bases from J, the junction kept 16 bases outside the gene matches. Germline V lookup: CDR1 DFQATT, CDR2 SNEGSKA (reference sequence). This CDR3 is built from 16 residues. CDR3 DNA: TGCAGTGCTCTTTCAATGAGGGGGCCGAATGTCACTGAAGCTTTCTTT. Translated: CSALSMRGPNVTEAFF.

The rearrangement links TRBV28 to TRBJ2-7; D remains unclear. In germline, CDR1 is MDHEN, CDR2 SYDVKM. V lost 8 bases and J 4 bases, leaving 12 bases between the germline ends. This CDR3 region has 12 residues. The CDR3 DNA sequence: TGTGCCAGCGCAGTTGGGAATTACGAGCAGTACTTC. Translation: CASAVGNYEQYF.

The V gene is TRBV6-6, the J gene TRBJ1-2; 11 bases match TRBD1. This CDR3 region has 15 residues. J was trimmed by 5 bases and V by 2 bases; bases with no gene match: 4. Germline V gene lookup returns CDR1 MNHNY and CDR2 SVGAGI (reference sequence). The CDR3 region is CASSYGTGGSYGYTF. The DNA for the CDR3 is TGTGCCAGCAGTTACGGGACAGGGGGGAGTTATGGCTACACCTTC.

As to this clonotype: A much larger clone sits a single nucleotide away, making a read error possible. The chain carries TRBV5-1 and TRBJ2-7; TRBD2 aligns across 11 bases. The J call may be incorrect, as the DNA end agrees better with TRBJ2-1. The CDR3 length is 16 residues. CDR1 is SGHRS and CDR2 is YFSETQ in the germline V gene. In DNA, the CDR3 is TGTGCCAGCAGCACCCGGACTAGCGGGTTCTCCTACGAGCAGTTCTTC. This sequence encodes CASSTRTSGFSYEQFF.

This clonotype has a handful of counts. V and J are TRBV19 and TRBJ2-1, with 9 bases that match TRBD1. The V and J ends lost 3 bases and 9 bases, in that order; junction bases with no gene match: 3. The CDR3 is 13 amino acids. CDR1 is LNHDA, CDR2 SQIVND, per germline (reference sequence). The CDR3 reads CASSITGGIEQFF. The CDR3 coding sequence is TGTGCCAGTAGTATTACAGGGGGCATTGAGCAGTTCTTC.

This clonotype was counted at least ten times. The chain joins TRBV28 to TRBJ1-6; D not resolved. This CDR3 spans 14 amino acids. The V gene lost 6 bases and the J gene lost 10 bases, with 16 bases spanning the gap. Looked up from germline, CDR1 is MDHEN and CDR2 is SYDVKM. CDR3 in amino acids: CASSRPEAGSPLHF. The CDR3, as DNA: TGTGCCAGCAGCCGCCCAGAGGCAGGATCACCCCTCCACTTT.

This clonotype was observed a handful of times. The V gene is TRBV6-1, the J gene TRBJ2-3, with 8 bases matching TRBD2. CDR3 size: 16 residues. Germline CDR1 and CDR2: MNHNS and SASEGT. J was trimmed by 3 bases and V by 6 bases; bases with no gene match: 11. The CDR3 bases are TGTGCCAGCAGCTCGGGGGGAGCGGGAGCTACAGATACGCAGTATTTT. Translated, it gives CASSSGGAGATDTQYF.

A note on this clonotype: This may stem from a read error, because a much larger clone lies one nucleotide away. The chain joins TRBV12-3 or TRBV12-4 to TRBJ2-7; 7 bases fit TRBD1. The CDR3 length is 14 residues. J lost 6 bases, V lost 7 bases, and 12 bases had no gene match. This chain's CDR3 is CASTPDRLQSEQYF. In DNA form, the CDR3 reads TGTGCCAGCACCCCGGACAGGCTTCAGTCCGAGCAGTACTTC.

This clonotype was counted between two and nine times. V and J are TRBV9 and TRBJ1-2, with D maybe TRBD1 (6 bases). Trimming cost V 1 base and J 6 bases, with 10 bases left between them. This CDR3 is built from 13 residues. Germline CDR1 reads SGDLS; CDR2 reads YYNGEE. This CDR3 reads CASSVPHRDGYTF. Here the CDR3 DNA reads TGTGCCAGCAGCGTACCCCACAGGGATGGCTACACCTTC.

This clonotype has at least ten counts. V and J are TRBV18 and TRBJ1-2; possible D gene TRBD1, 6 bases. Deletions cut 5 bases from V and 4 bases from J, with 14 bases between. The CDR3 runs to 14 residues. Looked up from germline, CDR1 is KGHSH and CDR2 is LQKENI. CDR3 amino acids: CASSKGGGIYGYTF. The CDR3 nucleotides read TGTGCCAGCTCAAAAGGGGGGGGCATCTATGGCTACACCTTC.

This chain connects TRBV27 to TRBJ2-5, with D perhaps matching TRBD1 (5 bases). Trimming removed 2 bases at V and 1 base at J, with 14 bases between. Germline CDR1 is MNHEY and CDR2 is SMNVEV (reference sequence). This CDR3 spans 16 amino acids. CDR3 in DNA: TGTGCCAGCAGTTTACCAAGAAGGGGCCTCCAAGAGACCCAGTACTTC. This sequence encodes CASSLPRRGLQETQYF.

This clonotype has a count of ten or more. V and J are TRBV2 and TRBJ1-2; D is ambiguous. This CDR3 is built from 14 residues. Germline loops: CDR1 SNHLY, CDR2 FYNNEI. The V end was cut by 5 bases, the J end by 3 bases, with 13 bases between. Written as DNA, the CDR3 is TGTGCCAGCAGTCCGGAGACGGCCCACTATGGCTACACCTTC. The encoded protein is CASSPETAHYGYTF. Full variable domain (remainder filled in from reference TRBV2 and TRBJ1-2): EPEVTQTPSHQVTQMGQEVILRCVPISNHLYFYWYRQILGQKVEFLVSFYNNEISEKSEIFDDQFSVERPDGSNFTLKIRSTKLEDSAMYFCASSPETAHYGYTFGSGTRLTVV.

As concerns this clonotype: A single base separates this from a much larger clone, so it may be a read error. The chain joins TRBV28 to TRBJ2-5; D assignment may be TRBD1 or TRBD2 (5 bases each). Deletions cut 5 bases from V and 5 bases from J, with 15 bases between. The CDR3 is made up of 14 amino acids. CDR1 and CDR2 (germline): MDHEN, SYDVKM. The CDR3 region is CASSGDGVKETQYF. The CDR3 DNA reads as TGTGCCAGCAGTGGGGACGGGGTCAAGGAGACCCAGTACTTC.

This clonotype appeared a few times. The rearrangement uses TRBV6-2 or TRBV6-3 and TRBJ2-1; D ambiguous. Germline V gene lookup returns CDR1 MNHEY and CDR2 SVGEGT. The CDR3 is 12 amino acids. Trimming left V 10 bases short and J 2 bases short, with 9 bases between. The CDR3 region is CAISEAYNEQFF. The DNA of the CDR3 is TGTGCCATCTCAGAAGCCTACAATGAGCAGTTCTTC.

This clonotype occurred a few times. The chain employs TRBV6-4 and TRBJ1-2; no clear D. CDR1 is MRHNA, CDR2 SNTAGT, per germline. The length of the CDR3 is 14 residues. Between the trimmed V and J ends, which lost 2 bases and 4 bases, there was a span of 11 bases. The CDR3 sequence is CASSDEGAGYGYTF. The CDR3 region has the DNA TGTGCCAGCAGTGACGAGGGCGCGGGCTATGGCTACACCTTC.